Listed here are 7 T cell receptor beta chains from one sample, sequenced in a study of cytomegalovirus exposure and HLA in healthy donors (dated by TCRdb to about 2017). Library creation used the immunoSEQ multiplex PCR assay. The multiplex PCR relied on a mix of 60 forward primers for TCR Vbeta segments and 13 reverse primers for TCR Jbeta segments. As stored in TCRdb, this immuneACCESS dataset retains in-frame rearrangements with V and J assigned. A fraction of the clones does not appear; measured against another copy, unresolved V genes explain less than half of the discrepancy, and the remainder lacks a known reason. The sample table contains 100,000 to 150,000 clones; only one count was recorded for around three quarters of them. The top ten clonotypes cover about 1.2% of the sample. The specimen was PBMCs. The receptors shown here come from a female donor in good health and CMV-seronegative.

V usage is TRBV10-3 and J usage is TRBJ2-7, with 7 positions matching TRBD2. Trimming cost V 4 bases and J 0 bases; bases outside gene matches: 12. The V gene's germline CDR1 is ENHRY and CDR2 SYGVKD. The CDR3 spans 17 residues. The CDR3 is CAISGLSGWEGSYEQYF. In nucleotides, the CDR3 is TGTGCCATCAGTGGGTTGAGTGGGTGGGAGGGCTCCTACGAGCAGTACTTC.

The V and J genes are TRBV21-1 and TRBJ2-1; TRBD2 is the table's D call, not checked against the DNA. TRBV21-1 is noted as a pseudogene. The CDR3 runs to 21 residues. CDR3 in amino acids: CASRGAVHGTTPQQAYNEQFF. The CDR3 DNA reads TGTGCCAGCAGGGGCGCGGTGCATGGGACTACACCACAACAAGCCTACAATGAGCAGTTCTTC.

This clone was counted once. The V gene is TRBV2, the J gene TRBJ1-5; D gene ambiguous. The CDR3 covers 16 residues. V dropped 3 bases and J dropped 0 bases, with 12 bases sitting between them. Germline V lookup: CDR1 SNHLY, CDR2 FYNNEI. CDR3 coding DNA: TGTGCCAGCAGTGAGAAAGGAGCCATTAGCAATCAGCCCCAGCATTTT. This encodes CASSEKGAISNQPQHF.

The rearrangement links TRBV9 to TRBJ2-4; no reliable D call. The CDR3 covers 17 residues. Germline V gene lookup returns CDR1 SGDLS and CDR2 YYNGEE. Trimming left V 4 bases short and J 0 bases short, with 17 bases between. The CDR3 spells CASSPRPQKLAKNIQYF. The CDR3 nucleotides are TGTGCCAGCAGCCCGAGGCCCCAGAAACTAGCCAAAAACATTCAGTACTTC.

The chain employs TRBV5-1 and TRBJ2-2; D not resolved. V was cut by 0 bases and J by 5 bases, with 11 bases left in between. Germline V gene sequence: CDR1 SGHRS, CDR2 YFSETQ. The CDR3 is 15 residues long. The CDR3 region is CASSLALSGTGELFF. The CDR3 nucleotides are TGCGCCAGCAGCTTGGCCCTGTCGGGTACCGGGGAGCTGTTTTTT.

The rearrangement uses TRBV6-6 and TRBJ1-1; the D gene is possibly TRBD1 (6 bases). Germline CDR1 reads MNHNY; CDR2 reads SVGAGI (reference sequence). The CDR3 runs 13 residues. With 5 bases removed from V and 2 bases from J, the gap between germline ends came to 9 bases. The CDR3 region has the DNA TGTGCCAGCAGTCCACAGGGCAACACTGAAGCTTTCTTT. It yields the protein CASSPQGNTEAFF.

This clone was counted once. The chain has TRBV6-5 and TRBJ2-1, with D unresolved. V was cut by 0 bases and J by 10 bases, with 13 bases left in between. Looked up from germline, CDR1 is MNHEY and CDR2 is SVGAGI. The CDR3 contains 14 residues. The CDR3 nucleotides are TGTGCCAGCAGTTACTCTCCCCAGCTAGGCGAGCAGTTCTTC. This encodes CASSYSPQLGEQFF.